This TCR beta chain was recorded in a study of T cells in Graves' hyperthyroidism and ophthalmopathy. Using RNA transcripts as the source, TCR beta CDR3 regions were amplified. Primed by the HTBI set, a first-round RT-PCR was run on the TCR CDR3. TCRdb re-called the multiplex PCR reads through MiXCR, storing one row per CDR3 protein. This sample has roughly 740,000 distinct CDR3 sequences, with around 15% found just once. Clinical symptoms, serum thyroxine, TRAb, thyroid ultrasound and orbital computed tomography informed diagnoses. The PBMCs had their origin in 8.5 to 10 ml of fresh peripheral blood. The CDR3 covers 14 residues. Trimming left V 7 bases short and J 2 bases short, with 17 bases between. Per the germline V gene, CDR1 is SQVTM and CDR2 is ANQGSEA.

The sequencing sample was made of blood. The chain is built from TRBV29-1 and TRBJ1-1, with D possibly TRBD1 on 5 matching bases. The receptor comes from a man aged 18 to 29 with Graves' hyperthyroidism. The CDR3 reads CSANGGVGNTEAFF. CDR3 DNA: TGCAGCGCGAACGGGGGAGTCGGAAACACTGAAGCTTTCTTT.